This paragraph reports one TCR beta chain. Its binding antigen is unknown. The input lacks base qualities; no much larger clone sits a single base away. The data originate from a study of blood T cell repertoires in COVID-19 (dated by TCRdb to about 2020). Notes on the research overall: The collaborator samples originated in the United States, Italy and Spain and spanned the acute and convalescent phases of COVID-19. A de-identified subject ID, COVID-19 status, age in years and sex were almost always included in the sample metadata. The repertoires were made available in a free public database intended to serve as a resource for research on the immune response to SARS-CoV-2. The samples were drawn from two sources: the first 160 participants of the ongoing ImmuneRACE study, and over 950 subjects contributed by 6 global collaborators. The prospective study material was composed of cDNA or gDNA derived from T cells, B-cell-depleted T cells, or PBMCs. Where HLA class I and class II types were available, the types were taken from metadata supplied by the sample provider, not from assay-based typing. Deeply sampled blood TCRbeta repertoires from subjects exposed to, actively infected with, or recovered from COVID-19 were included in the dataset. The study at large found these results: Clinical and demographic metadata were provided uncurated, with the amount varying by source and participant.

Whole blood was collected in K2EDTA tubes by collaborating institutions according to the institutions' own protocols. For TCRbeta analysis, collaborators shipped samples as frozen whole blood, isolated PBMCs, or DNA extracted from either of those sample types. V is shortened by 5 bases, J by 4 bases, and the region joining them spans 11 bases. Including the terminal cysteine and phenylalanine, the CDR3 comprises 13 residues. Of all the DNA, just the CDR3 is kept, 39 bases in frame from base 1. Via the germline V gene (reference sequence), CDR1 is SEHNR and CDR2 FQNEAQ. The immunoSEQ Assay, a bias-controlled multiplex PCR, was used to amplify TCRbeta CDR3 regions from genomic DNA. The authors processed their data as follows. The number of nucleated cells in each sample was estimated from the amplification of reference gene primers within the assay. Sequence reads were collapsed and filtered to measure the absolute abundance of every unique TCRbeta CDR3 rearrangement. For each sample, productive Simpson clonality was calculated by taking the square root of Simpson's diversity index across productive rearrangements. Imported from immuneACCESS, the table was reduced by TCRdb to in-frame sequences with V and J called. These copies leave out some clones; in studies compared against another copy, an unresolved V gene accounts for under half, and the cause of the remainder is not known. The V and J calls and clone size are taken from that table; D and trimming were inferred from the DNA. In this sample the table shows some 31,000 clones, roughly nine tenths of which occur a single time. Less than 15% of the sample belongs to the ten largest clones.

The sequence came from a man in his 70s with active COVID-19. The rearrangement joined TRBV7-9 to TRBJ1-1, with the D gene uncertain. The specimen was peripheral blood. The nucleotide sequence is given as TGTGCCAGCAGCCCCACCCGGGGCACTGAAGCTTTCTTT. It translates to CASSPTRGTEAFF. Here the CDR3 is joined to the reference TRBV7-9 and TRBJ1-1 genes, and the full variable domain is: DTGVSQNPRHKITKRGQNVTFRCDPISEHNRLYWYRQTLGQGPEFLTYFQNEAQLEKSRLLSDRFSAERPKGSFSTLEIQRTEQGDSAMYLCASSPTRGTEAFFGQGTRLTVV.